These T cell receptor beta chains were read from a single sample in a study of T cell responses to AZD1222 COVID-19 vaccine. The assay was immunoSEQ multiplex PCR, and TCRdb's table has in-frame clones only and misses some. The data hold some 100,000 clones, with roughly nine tenths observed a single time. The sample here was peripheral blood, taken 28 days after the second AZD1222 dose. These receptors all come from an adult who received the AZD1222 COVID-19 vaccine. Each CDR3 is given with its conserved first and last residue. A D gene is named only where the DNA matches it firmly. Some rows mark clone size as missing; the rest say once, few, many or name a class of expanded clone.

D	size	V	J	DNA	CDR3
.	.	TRBV28	TRBJ2-1	TGTGCCAGCAAGGCTAGCCTCGATGAGCAGTTCTTC	CASKASLDEQFF
.	.	TRBV24-1	TRBJ2-1	TGTGCCACCGCACAACGGAGCGGGTGGAGCTCCTACAATGAGCAGTTCTTC	CATAQRSGWSSYNEQFF
TRBD2	few	TRBV27	TRBJ2-4	TGTGCCGGGAGGGGAGTGGCCAAAAACATTCAGTACTTC	CAGRGVAKNIQYF
.	.	TRBV2	TRBJ2-5	TGTGCCAGCAGGGGTCCTACAGGGACTGAGACCCAGTACTTC	CASRGPTGTETQYF
.	.	TRBV4-2	TRBJ1-2	TGTGCCAGCAGCCAAGATAGTTGGCTTTCAGGGGTTTATGGCTACACCTTC	CASSQDSWLSGVYGYTF
TRBD1	.	TRBV9	TRBJ2-4	TGTGCCAGCAGCGAACAGGGGGCTCTTGACATTCAGTACTTC	CASSEQGALDIQYF
.	.	TRBV6-5	TRBJ1-2	TGTGCCAGCAGTTCCCGCGTCAGGGGCTACTATGGCTACACCTTC	CASSSRVRGYYGYTF
TRBD2	.	TRBV5-1	TRBJ2-3	TGCGCCACCTATCCTGGGGCTAGCGGTAGCATAGATACGCAGTATTTT	CATYPGASGSIDTQYF
.	.	TRBV2	TRBJ2-3	TGTGCCAGCAGTACGACAGTTATTAGCACAGATACGCAGTATTTT	CASSTTVISTDTQYF
.	once	TRBV19	TRBJ1-5	TGTGCCAGTAGTATCTCTATCGGGGGGGCGCAGGATCAGCCCCAGCATTTT	CASSISIGGAQDQPQHF
.	.	TRBV3-1/TRBV3-2	TRBJ2-2	TGTGCCAGCCGAACCCGGGGGAACACCGGGGAGCTGTTTTTT	CASRTRGNTGELFF
TRBD2	.	TRBV19	TRBJ2-5	TGTGCCAGTAGTATGACTAGCGGGGGTCTGGAGACCCAGTACTTC	CASSMTSGGLETQYF
.	.	TRBV28	TRBJ1-6	TGTGCCAGCAGTTCCCCCCCAGGGGCCGGCCCATCACCCCTCCACTTT	CASSSPPGAGPSPLHF
.	.	TRBV30	TRBJ1-6	TGTGCCTGGAGGGCGGCCAATTCACCCCTCCACTTT	CAWRAANSPLHF
.	few	TRBV30	TRBJ2-2	TGTGCCTGGAGTCCCCCCGGTTTAGGGAACACCGGGGAGCTGTTTTTT	CAWSPPGLGNTGELFF
TRBD1	.	TRBV5-4	TRBJ2-7	TGTGCCAGCAGCACCCGACAGGGGGTGTCCTACGAGCAGTACTTC	CASSTRQGVSYEQYF
.	once	TRBV10-3	TRBJ2-5	TGTGCCATCATGCAGGACACCCAAGAGACCCAGTACTTC	CAIMQDTQETQYF
TRBD1	.	TRBV6-1	TRBJ1-5	TGTGCCAGCAGTGAACAGACAGGGGGAGGTCAGCCCCAGCATTTT	CASSEQTGGGQPQHF
.	.	TRBV9	TRBJ2-2	TGTGCCAGCAGCGCCCCCCGGGAGACAACGGATGCCGACACCGGGGAGCTGTTTTTT	CASSAPRETTDADTGELFF
.	once	TRBV25-1	TRBJ1-6	TGTGCCAGCAGTGAATGGGCAAATAATTCACCCCTCCACTTT	CASSEWANNSPLHF
TRBD1	.	TRBV29-1	TRBJ1-1	TGCAGCGTGGGACAGACCTTGAACACTGAAGCTTTCTTT	CSVGQTLNTEAFF
TRBD1	.	TRBV6-4	TRBJ1-2	TGTGCCAGATTACAGGGGACCGACTACCATAACTATGGCTACACCTTC	CARLQGTDYHNYGYTF
TRBD2	.	TRBV4-1	TRBJ2-1	TGCGCCAGCAGCCAATTAGCGGGGGGGCTTTTCAATGAGCAGTTCTTC	CASSQLAGGLFNEQFF
.	.	TRBV11-3	TRBJ1-2	TGTGCCAGCAGCTTAGCCGCCGGAAAAATCACCTTC	CASSLAAGKITF
TRBD1	.	TRBV7-6	TRBJ1-2	TGTGCCAGCAGCTTAGCCGATGGGACAGCCCTCGCTAACTATGGCTACACCTTC	CASSLADGTALANYGYTF
.	.	TRBV25-1	TRBJ1-2	TGTGCCAGCAGTGATACGACTTACTATGGCTACACCTTC	CASSDTTYYGYTF
TRBD1	.	TRBV5-8	TRBJ2-3	TGTGCCAGCAGCTTGGTTTGGGGACAGGGGGTATCAGATACGCAGTATTTT	CASSLVWGQGVSDTQYF
.	.	TRBV19	TRBJ1-1	TGTGCCAGTAGCGACCGGGACACGCTCTTGAACACTGAAGCTTTCTTT	CASSDRDTLLNTEAFF
TRBD1	once	TRBV7-9	TRBJ1-1	TGTGCCAGCAGCTCCACAGGACAGGGGATCGGAGCTTTCTTT	CASSSTGQGIGAFF
.	.	TRBV19	TRBJ1-5	TGTGCCAGTAGTATCGGAGGTTCTCAGCCCCAGCATTTT	CASSIGGSQPQHF
TRBD1	.	TRBV19	TRBJ1-1	TGTGCCAGTAGGTCAGGGACAGAGAACACTGAAGCTTTCTTT	CASRSGTENTEAFF
.	.	TRBV4-1	TRBJ2-3	TGCGCCAGCAGCCAAGATTCAGGGGTGGGGGATACGCAGTATTTT	CASSQDSGVGDTQYF
TRBD1	few	TRBV5-1	TRBJ2-7	TGCGCCAGCAGCTTACCCGGGACAGGCGCCACCGAGCAGTACTTC	CASSLPGTGATEQYF
TRBD1	.	TRBV10-3	TRBJ1-2	TGTGCCACCGGAATCCGGGACAGGGGACGCGCGGGTGGCTACACCTTC	CATGIRDRGRAGGYTF
.	.	TRBV7-2	TRBJ2-7	TGTGCCAGCAGCCCGCTAGCCGGCTCCTACGAGCAGTACTTC	CASSPLAGSYEQYF
TRBD1	.	TRBV6-5	TRBJ2-7	TGTGCCAGCAGTTACCGGGACAGGGCCTACGAGCAGTACTTC	CASSYRDRAYEQYF
.	.	TRBV30	TRBJ1-1	TGTGCCTGGAGTAGGGATGGGGTCCGGACTGAAGCTTTCTTT	CAWSRDGVRTEAFF
TRBD2	.	TRBV3-1/TRBV3-2	TRBJ2-3	TGTGCCAGCAGCCCCTCCGGGACTAGCGTTCCAGGGGATACGCAGTATTTT	CASSPSGTSVPGDTQYF
.	.	TRBV5-1	TRBJ1-1	TGCGCCAGCAGCTCCGTCGCGGGACAGAACACTGAAGCTTTCTTT	CASSSVAGQNTEAFF
.	once	TRBV7-2	TRBJ2-7	TGTGCCAGCAGCTCCAGGGGGGGGCCGGGAGGACGGCTACACGAGCAGTACTTC	CASSSRGGPGGRLHEQYF
TRBD1	.	TRBV11-2	TRBJ2-7	TGTGCCAGCAGCTGGGGGCGGGACAGGGCCTACGAGCAGTACTTC	CASSWGRDRAYEQYF
.	once	TRBV9	TRBJ1-3	TGTGCCAGCAGCGTAGTCGGTACAGGGCACGGAAACACCATATATTTT	CASSVVGTGHGNTIYF
.	.	TRBV28	TRBJ2-7	TGTGCCACCTGGGGTCGGGACACATTCTACGAGCAGTACTTC	CATWGRDTFYEQYF
.	.	TRBV6-5	TRBJ1-5	TGTGCCAGCAGTCCCCTCGAGGGCAATCAGCCCCAGCATTTT	CASSPLEGNQPQHF
TRBD1	.	TRBV5-1	TRBJ1-1	TGCGCCAGCAGCGTGGACAGGGGCGACACTGAAGCTTTCTTT	CASSVDRGDTEAFF
.	.	TRBV20-1	TRBJ1-2	TGCAGTGCTAAGCCCCACCGGGGCTACACCTTC	CSAKPHRGYTF
TRBD1	few	TRBV9	TRBJ1-1	TGTGCCAGCAGCCCCCGGGACAGCTACACTGAAGCTTTCTTT	CASSPRDSYTEAFF
TRBD2	.	TRBV3-1/TRBV3-2	TRBJ2-7	TGTGCCAGCAGCCTGACTAGCGGCGAGCAGTACTTC	CASSLTSGEQYF
TRBD1	.	TRBV20-1	TRBJ2-2	TGCAGTGCTAGTTCCGGGACAGGGAGTACCGGGGAGCTGTTTTTT	CSASSGTGSTGELFF
.	.	TRBV28	TRBJ1-1	TGTGCCAGCATTTTCAACACTGAAGCTTTCTTT	CASIFNTEAFF
TRBD1	.	TRBV7-2	TRBJ2-7	TGTGCCAGCAGCTTAGCGACAGGGGGGTACGAGCAGTACTTC	CASSLATGGYEQYF
.	.	TRBV7-2	TRBJ1-2	TGTGCCAGCAGGGAACAGGGTTTCGACTATGGCTACACCTTC	CASREQGFDYGYTF
.	.	TRBV18	TRBJ1-1	TGTGCCAGCTCAAAAACCAGGGGTGAAGCTTTCTTT	CASSKTRGEAFF
TRBD1	.	TRBV6-1	TRBJ1-4	TGTGCCAGCAGTGAGAACAGGGGAACGGGAGAAAAACTGTTTTTT	CASSENRGTGEKLFF
.	.	TRBV21-1	TRBJ2-7	TGTGCCAGCAGCAAGGGCAGGGCCATCTACGAGCAGTACTTC	CASSKGRAIYEQYF
.	.	TRBV9	TRBJ1-6	TGTGCCAGCAGCGTAGGGGAGGGGACCGGATCACCCCTCCACTTT	CASSVGEGTGSPLHF
.	.	TRBV2	TRBJ1-6	TGTGCCAGCAGCCTCGAGGGGGGGACCTTAGGTTCACCCCTCCACTTT	CASSLEGGTLGSPLHF
TRBD1	.	TRBV6-5	TRBJ1-1	TGTGCCAGCAGTAAGGACAGGGGAGCGACTGAAGCTTTCTTT	CASSKDRGATEAFF